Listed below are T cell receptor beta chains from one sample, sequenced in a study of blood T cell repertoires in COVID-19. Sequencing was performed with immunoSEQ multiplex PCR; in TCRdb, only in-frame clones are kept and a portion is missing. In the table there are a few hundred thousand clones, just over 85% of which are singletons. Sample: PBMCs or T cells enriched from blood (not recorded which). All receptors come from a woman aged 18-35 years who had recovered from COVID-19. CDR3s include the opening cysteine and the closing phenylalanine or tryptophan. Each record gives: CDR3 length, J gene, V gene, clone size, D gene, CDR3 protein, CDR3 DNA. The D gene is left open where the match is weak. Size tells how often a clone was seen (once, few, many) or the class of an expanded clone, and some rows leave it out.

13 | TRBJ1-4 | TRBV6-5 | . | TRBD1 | CASRRTGDEKLFF | TGTGCCAGCAGGAGGACAGGGGATGAAAAACTGTTTTTT
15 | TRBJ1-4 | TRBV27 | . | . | CASSPVLRANEKLFF | TGTGCCAGCAGCCCCGTACTGAGGGCAAATGAAAAACTGTTTTTT
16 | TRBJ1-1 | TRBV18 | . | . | CASSPRAGAVGTEAFF | TGTGCCAGCTCCCCTCGCGCGGGGGCAGTAGGCACTGAAGCTTTCTTT
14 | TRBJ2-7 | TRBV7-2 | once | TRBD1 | CASSWDRYTYEQYF | TGTGCCAGCAGCTGGGACAGGTACACCTACGAGCAGTACTTC
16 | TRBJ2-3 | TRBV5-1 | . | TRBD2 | CASSFPGGGNTDTQYF | TGCGCCAGCAGCTTTCCGGGGGGAGGTAACACAGATACGCAGTATTTT
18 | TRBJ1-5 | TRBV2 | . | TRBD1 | CASSEAYGARGEGQPQHF | TGTGCCAGCAGTGAAGCGTACGGAGCCAGGGGGGAAGGGCAGCCCCAGCATTTT
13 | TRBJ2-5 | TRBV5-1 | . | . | CASSLTGLETQYF | TGCGCCAGCAGCTTGACAGGTTTGGAGACCCAGTACTTC
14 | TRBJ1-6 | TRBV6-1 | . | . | CASGDISYNSPLHF | TGTGCCAGCGGGGACATCTCCTATAATTCACCCCTCCACTTT
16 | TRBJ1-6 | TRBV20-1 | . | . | CSASPRREGMSSPLHF | TGCAGTGCTAGTCCTAGGCGGGAGGGGATGAGTTCACCCCTCCACTTT
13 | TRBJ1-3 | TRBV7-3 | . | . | CASSPGMGNTIYF | TGTGCCAGCAGCCCCGGGATGGGAAACACCATATATTTT
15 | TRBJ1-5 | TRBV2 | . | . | CASSRRGAENQPQHF | TGTGCCAGCAGCCGTCGGGGGGCGGAAAATCAGCCCCAGCATTTT
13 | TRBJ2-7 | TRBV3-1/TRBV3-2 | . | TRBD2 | CASSQNREGEQYF | TGTGCCAGCAGCCAAAATCGGGAGGGGGAGCAGTACTTC
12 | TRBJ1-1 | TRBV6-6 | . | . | CASSSVDTEAFF | TGTGCCAGCAGTTCGGTTGACACTGAAGCTTTCTTT
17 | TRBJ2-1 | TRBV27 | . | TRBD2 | CASSSSSGGGSYNEQFF | TGTGCCAGCAGTTCTTCTAGCGGGGGGGGCTCCTACAATGAGCAGTTCTTC
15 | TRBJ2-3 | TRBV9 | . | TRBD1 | CASSARQGQSDTQYF | TGTGCCAGCAGCGCCCGACAGGGGCAGTCAGATACGCAGTATTTT
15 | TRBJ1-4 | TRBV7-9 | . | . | CASSSRLEGGEKLFF | TGTGCCAGCAGCTCACGTCTTGAGGGTGGTGAAAAACTGTTTTTT
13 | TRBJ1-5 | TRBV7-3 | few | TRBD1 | CATGTGPGQPQHF | TGTGCCACCGGGACAGGGCCCGGGCAGCCCCAGCATTTT